The text below deals with one TCR beta chain. Analysis of PBMCs was direct, with no culture step. The data were taken from a study of neoadjuvant anti-PD-1 for oral cavity cancer. Study at large: Patients without progression received a fourth nivolumab dose around day 43, then surgical resection on days 50-56.

Sequenced by immunoSEQ multiplex PCR; TCRdb stores in-frame clones only, minus some. The data contain 17,000 or so clones, roughly three fifths of them singletons. This CDR3 has 16 residues. From germline, CDR1 is SGHRS and CDR2 YFSETQ. V lost 0 bases and J 8 bases, leaving 18 bases between the germline ends. The clonotype originates from a person aged 35-79 years with oral cavity squamous cell carcinoma. Sequencing was performed on PBMCs, taken before nivolumab (anti-PD-1) treatment. V is TRBV5-1 and J is TRBJ2-1, with D perhaps TRBD2 (6 bases). The CDR3 coding sequence is TGCGCCAGCAGCTTGGAGTTAGGACTACCTGGCGATGAGCAGTTCTTC. The encoded protein is CASSLELGLPGDEQFF.